This TCR beta chain is from a study of blood T cells in healthy people across ages. Using a J-beta primer mix together with a sample-barcoded 5' primer, a second PCR was run for roughly 7 to 11 cycles. TCRdb ran MiXCR on the 5' RACE reads and lists one entry per CDR3 protein. This table holds roughly 830,000 distinct CDR3 sequences, around two thirds found once. The CDR3 is 12 amino acids. Germline CDR1 is MNHEY and CDR2 is SMNVEV (reference sequence). V lost 7 bases to trimming and J lost 3 bases, with 9 bases between them. With regard to this clonotype: Its antigen is still unknown.

Study findings and constraints: Researchers judged that diversity estimates from one million T cells fell short of true values.

The sequence was obtained from a man under 40 in good health. V usage is TRBV27 and J usage is TRBJ2-5; D uncertain. The sample taken for sequencing was blood. The CDR3 coding sequence is TGTGCCAGCATGGACCCCGAAGAGACCCAGTACTTC. Protein: CASMDPEETQYF.